What follows are 9 T cell receptor beta chains derived from one specimen sequenced in a study of blood T cell repertoires in COVID-19. The protocol was immunoSEQ multiplex PCR, while the TCRdb copy is restricted to in-frame clones and leaves out a portion. Here the sample spans roughly 250,000 clones, roughly 87% being singletons. Sequenced input: PBMCs or T cells enriched from blood (not recorded which). These receptors were obtained from a woman aged 25 to 45 with acute COVID-19.

The chain is built from TRBV5-8 and TRBJ1-1; D is possibly TRBD1 (6 bases). Germline values: CDR1 SGHTS, CDR2 YDEGEE. CDR3 length equals 15 residues. Trimming removed 5 bases at V and 2 bases at J, with 16 bases between. CDR3: CASRLSGGPNTEAFF. The CDR3 DNA is TGTGCCAGCAGACTATCGGGGGGCCCCAACACTGAAGCTTTCTTT.

V usage is TRBV24-1 and J usage is TRBJ2-7; 11 bases line up with TRBD2. Germline V lookup: CDR1 KGHDR, CDR2 SFDVKD. V was clipped by 8 bases and J by 1 base; unmatched bases: 12. The CDR3 is made up of 17 amino acids. The CDR3 DNA follows: TGTGCCACCATCCCCACTAGCGGGGGCCGTTTATCCTACGAGCAGTACTTC. It specifies CATIPTSGGRLSYEQYF.

The V gene is TRBV4-3, the J gene TRBJ2-7; D is unclear. V lost 0 bases to trimming and J lost 2 bases, with 5 bases between them. Germline CDR1 is LGHNA and CDR2 is YSLEER. CDR3 length: 13 amino acids. In DNA, the CDR3 is TGCGCCAGCAGCCAAGACCTCGCCTACGAGCAGTACTTC. Translation gives CASSQDLAYEQYF.

The chain has TRBV28 and TRBJ2-7; D may be TRBD1 (5 bases). Trimming left V 8 bases short and J 3 bases short, with 17 bases between. This CDR3 spans 14 amino acids. CDR1 and CDR2 (germline): MDHEN, SYDVKM. The CDR3 spells CASGVFPDSYEQYF. Here the CDR3 DNA reads TGTGCCAGCGGAGTCTTCCCTGACAGCTACGAGCAGTACTTC.

The rearrangement uses TRBV5-6 and TRBJ1-1; the D is unclear. V was pared by 0 bases and J by 0 bases, with 6 bases between. Per the germline V gene, CDR1 is SGHDT and CDR2 is YYEEEE. The CDR3 has 14 amino acids. The CDR3 DNA reads TGTGCCAGCAGCTTGGTTAGCGTGAACACTGAAGCTTTCTTT. Translated, it gives CASSLVSVNTEAFF.

The rearrangement uses TRBV12-1 and TRBJ2-4; the DNA was not compared with TRBD2, the D call given in the table. TRBV12-1 is a pseudogene. This CDR3 region has 18 residues. The CDR3 DNA is TGTGCCAGCAGCCATGGGACTAGCGGGGTTCTAGCCAAAAACATTCAGTACTTC. This encodes CASSHGTSGVLAKNIQYF.

The CDR3 bases are TGCGCCAGCAGTGCGGGACTAGCGGGGCCCCCCGACCTCTCCTACAATGAGCAGTTCTTC. Amino acid sequence: CASSAGLAGPPDLSYNEQFF. The V gene is TRBV10-2, the J gene TRBJ2-1, with 13 bases matching TRBD2. The germline CDR1 and CDR2 sequences are WSHSY and SAAADI. The V segment lost 4 bases and the J segment 0 bases; nucleotides outside the gene matches: 12. CDR3 length: 20 amino acids.

The rearrangement joins TRBV3-1 (or the pseudogene TRBV3-2) to TRBJ2-3; 9 bases are a match to TRBD1. The CDR3 consists of 17 residues. With 4 bases clipped from V and 6 bases from J, the junction kept 14 bases outside the gene matches. CDR1 and CDR2 (germline): LGHDT, YNNKEL (reference sequence). DNA of the CDR3: TGTGCCAGCAGCCTCAGAACGGGGACAGGGTACAAGGATACGCAGTATTTT. It codes for CASSLRTGTGYKDTQYF.

The rearrangement links TRBV7-9 to TRBJ2-7; 8 bases align to TRBD2. The CDR3 loop spans 16 amino acids. V was clipped by 7 bases and J by 0 bases; unmatched bases: 11. The germline gives CDR1 SEHNR, CDR2 FQNEAQ (reference sequence). CDR3 in amino acids: CASTNTPGGSSYEQYF. The CDR3, as DNA: TGTGCCAGCACCAACACTCCGGGGGGGAGCTCCTACGAGCAGTACTTC.